Below are 5 T cell receptor beta chains sequenced from a single sample in a study of identical twins. TCRdb re-analysed the 5' RACE reads in MiXCR, keeping a single row per CDR3 protein. The sample consists of approximately 700,000 distinct CDR3 sequences, 15% to 20% of them appearing once. In addition, the sample was reused for a study of T cells expressing NK-cell markers.

Sequences were obtained from PBMCs. The receptors come from a woman younger than 35 in good health.

This clonotype was observed a few times. This chain uses TRBV29-1 with TRBJ2-5, with 15 bases aligning to TRBD2. V shed 6 bases and J 5 bases; nucleotides not matched to a gene: 7. CDR1 is SQVTM and CDR2 is ANQGSEA in the germline V gene. This CDR3 is built from 15 residues. CDR3 sequence reads: CSVSGLAGGWETQYF. The DNA for the CDR3 is TGCAGCGTCTCGGGACTAGCGGGAGGATGGGAGACCCAGTACTTC.

This chain joins TRBV7-2 and TRBJ2-3; 8 positions match TRBD2. The length of the CDR3 is 16 residues. The trim removed 2 bases at V and 2 bases at J, leaving 6 bases unmatched. Germline V gene sequence: CDR1 SGHTA, CDR2 FQGNSA. CDR3 in amino acids: CASSLTSGGPTDTQYF. The DNA for the CDR3 is TGTGCCAGCAGCTTAACGAGCGGGGGCCCCACAGATACGCAGTATTTT.

There are a few counts of this clonotype. The chain carries TRBV5-1 and TRBJ2-2; D is uncertain. Germline V gene lookup returns CDR1 SGHRS and CDR2 YFSETQ. The V end was cut by 5 bases, the J end by 0 bases, with 8 bases between. The CDR3 totals 14 residues. The CDR3 DNA reads as TGCGCCAGCAGGGATTGGCCGAACACCGGGGAGCTGTTTTTT. Translating it yields CASRDWPNTGELFF.

The gene calls are TRBV12-3 or TRBV12-4 and TRBJ2-1; no reliable D call. The CDR3 consists of 13 residues. Between the trimmed V and J ends, which lost 10 bases and 9 bases, there was a span of 19 bases. The CDR3 DNA reads TGTGCCACCCAGTTCCGTAGGGTTACTGAGCAGTTCTTC. Encoded protein: CATQFRRVTEQFF.

The chain has TRBV12-3 or TRBV12-4 and TRBJ2-1; 8 bases agree with TRBD2. The CDR3 sequence is 13 residues long. Trimming removed 4 bases from V and 12 bases from J; junction bases left unmatched: 8. CDR3 sequence: CASSSRRLARQFF. As DNA, the CDR3 is TGTGCCAGCAGTTCCCGGCGACTAGCGAGGCAGTTCTTC.